This TCR beta chain comes out of a study of radiation and T cells in renal cell carcinoma. Assay used: immunoSEQ multiplex PCR; TCRdb lists only in-frame clones, some missing. Here the sample spans 15,000 to 20,000 clones, about 56% being singletons. On this clone itself: Antigen specificity is unknown.

Germline V CDR1 and CDR2: SNHLY, FYNNEI. With 6 bases removed from V and 4 bases from J, the gap between germline ends came to 15 bases. CDR3 length: 14 residues. Stated treatment: 15 Gy SBRT to primary tumor, nephrectomy 4 weeks later. Nephrectomy followed 15 Gy stereotactic body radiation by 4 weeks. This renal cell carcinoma was of the clear cell type. Study-level points and caveats: Only small tumor regions of roughly 1 g were sampled. Irradiated tumors held more dominant CDR3 motifs than control tumors.

The receptor was derived from a man between 45 and 60 years old with renal cell carcinoma. The source material was tumor tissue, sampled from a patient whose treatment included radiotherapy and nephrectomy. The chain joins TRBV2 to TRBJ1-1; no firm D call. The CDR3 region is CASRPTKEVTEAFF. CDR3 sequence (DNA): TGTGCCAGCAGGCCAACCAAGGAGGTCACTGAAGCTTTCTTT. Supplemented by reference TRBV2 and TRBJ1-1, the full variable domain reads EPEVTQTPSHQVTQMGQEVILRCVPISNHLYFYWYRQILGQKVEFLVSFYNNEISEKSEIFDDQFSVERPDGSNFTLKIRSTKLEDSAMYFCASRPTKEVTEAFFGQGTRLTVV.